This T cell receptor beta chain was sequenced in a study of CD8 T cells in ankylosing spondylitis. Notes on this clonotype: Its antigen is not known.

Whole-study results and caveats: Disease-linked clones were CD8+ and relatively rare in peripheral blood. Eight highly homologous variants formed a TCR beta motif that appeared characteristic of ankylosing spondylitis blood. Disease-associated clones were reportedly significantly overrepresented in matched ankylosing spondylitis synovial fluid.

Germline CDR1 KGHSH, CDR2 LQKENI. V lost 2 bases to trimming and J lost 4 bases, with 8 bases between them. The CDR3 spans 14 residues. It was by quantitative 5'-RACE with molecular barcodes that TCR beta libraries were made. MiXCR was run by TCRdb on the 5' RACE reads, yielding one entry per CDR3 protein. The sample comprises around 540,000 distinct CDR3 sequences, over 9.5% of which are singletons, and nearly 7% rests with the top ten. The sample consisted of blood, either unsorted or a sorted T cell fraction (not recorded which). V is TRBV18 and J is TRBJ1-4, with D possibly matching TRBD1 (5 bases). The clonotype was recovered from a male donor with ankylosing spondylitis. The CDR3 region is CASSPDSHNEKLFF. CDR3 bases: TGTGCCAGCTCACCAGACAGTCATAATGAAAAACTGTTTTTT.